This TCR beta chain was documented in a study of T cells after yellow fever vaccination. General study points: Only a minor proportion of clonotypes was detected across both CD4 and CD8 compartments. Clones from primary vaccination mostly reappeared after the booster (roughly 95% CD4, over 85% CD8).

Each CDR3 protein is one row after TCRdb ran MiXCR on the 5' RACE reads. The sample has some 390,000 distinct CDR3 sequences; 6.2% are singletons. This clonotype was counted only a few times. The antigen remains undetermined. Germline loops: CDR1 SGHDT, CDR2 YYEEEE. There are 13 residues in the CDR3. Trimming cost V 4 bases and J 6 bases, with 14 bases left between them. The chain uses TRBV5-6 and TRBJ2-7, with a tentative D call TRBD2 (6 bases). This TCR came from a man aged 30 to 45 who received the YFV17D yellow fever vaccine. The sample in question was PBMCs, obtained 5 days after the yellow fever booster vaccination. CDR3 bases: TGTGCCAGCAGCCTGGGACTCCTCTGCGAGCAGTACTTC. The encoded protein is CASSLGLLCEQYF.